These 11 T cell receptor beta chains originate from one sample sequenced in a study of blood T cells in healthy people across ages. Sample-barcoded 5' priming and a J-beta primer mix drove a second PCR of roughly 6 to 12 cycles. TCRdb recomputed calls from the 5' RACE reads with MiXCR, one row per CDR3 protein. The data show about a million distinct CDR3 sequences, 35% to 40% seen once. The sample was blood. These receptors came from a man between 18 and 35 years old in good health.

This CDR3 is CASSWGSSSYEQYF. The CDR3 DNA reads TGTGCCAGCAGTTGGGGGTCGAGCTCCTACGAGCAGTACTTC. This chain links TRBV27 with TRBJ2-7; D could derive from TRBD1 or TRBD2 (5 bases each). The length of the CDR3 is 14 residues. Per the germline V gene, CDR1 is MNHEY and CDR2 is SMNVEV (reference sequence). V was shortened by 4 bases and J by 0 bases, with 10 bases between the two germline ends.

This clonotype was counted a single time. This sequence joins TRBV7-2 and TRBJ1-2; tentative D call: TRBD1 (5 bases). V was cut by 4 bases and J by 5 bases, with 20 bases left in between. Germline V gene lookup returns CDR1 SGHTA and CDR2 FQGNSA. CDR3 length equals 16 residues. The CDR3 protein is CASSSSLSGYSYGYTF. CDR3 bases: TGTGCCAGCAGCTCCAGTCTTTCAGGGTACAGTTATGGCTACACCTTC.

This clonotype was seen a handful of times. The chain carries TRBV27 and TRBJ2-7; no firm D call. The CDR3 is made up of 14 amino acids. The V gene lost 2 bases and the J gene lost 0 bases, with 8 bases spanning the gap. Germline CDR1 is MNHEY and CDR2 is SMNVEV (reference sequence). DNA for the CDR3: TGTGCCAGCAGTTTACGCTGGGACTCCTACGAGCAGTACTTC. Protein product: CASSLRWDSYEQYF.

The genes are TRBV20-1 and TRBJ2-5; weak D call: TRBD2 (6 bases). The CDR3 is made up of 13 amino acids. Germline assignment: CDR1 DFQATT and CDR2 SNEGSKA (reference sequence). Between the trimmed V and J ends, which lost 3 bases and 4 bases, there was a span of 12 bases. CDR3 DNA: TGCAGTGCTAGGGTGTCTAGCGCAGAGACCCAGTACTTC. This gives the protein CSARVSSAETQYF.

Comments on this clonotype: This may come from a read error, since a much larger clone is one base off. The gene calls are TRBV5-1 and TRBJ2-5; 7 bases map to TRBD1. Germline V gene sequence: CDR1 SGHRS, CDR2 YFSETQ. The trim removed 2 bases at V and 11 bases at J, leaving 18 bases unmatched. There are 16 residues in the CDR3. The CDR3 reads CASSFLPGQIYNEQYF. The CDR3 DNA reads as TGCGCCAGCAGCTTTTTACCGGGACAGATATACAATGAGCAGTACTTC.

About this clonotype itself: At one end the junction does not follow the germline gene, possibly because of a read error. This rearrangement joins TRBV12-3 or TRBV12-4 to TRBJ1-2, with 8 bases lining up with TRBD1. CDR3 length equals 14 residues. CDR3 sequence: CASSRGQANYGHTF. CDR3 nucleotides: TGTGCCAGCAGTCGGGGACAGGCTAACTATGGCCACACCTTC.

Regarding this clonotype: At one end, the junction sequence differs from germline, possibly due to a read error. CDR3 sequence: CSASLQWAGQPQHF. The CDR3 coding sequence is TGCAGTGCTAGCCTACAGTGGGCGGGTCAGCCTCAGCATTTT. V is TRBV20-1 and J is TRBJ1-5, with D unresolved. From germline, CDR1 is DFQATT and CDR2 SNEGSKA (reference sequence). This CDR3 contains 14 residues.

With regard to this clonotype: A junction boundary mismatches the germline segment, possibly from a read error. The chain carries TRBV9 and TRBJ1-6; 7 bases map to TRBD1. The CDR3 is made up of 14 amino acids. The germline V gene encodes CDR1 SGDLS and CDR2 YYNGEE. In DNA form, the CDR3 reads TGTGCCAGCAGCGGTGGACAGGTTAATTCACCCCCCCACTTT. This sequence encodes CASSGGQVNSPPHF. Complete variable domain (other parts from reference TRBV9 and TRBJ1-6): DSGVTQTPKHLITATGQRVTLRCSPRSGDLSVYWYQQSLDQGLQFLIQYYNGEERAKGNILERFSAQQFPDLHSELNLSSLELGDSALYFCASSGGQVNSPPHFGNGTRLTVT.

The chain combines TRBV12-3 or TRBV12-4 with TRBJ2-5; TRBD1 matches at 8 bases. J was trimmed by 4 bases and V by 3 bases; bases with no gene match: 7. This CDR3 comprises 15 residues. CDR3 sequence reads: CASSLGPRGPETQYF. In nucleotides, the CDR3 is TGTGCCAGCAGTTTGGGCCCCAGGGGGCCAGAGACCCAGTACTTC.

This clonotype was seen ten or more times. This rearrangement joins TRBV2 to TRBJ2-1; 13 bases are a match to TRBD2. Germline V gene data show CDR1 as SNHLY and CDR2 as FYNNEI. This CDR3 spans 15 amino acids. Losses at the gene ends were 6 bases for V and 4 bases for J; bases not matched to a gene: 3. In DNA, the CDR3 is TGTGCCAGCAGCAAGGGACTAGCGGGGTACAATGAGCAGTTCTTC. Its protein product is CASSKGLAGYNEQFF. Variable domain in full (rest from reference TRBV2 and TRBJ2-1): EPEVTQTPSHQVTQMGQEVILRCVPISNHLYFYWYRQILGQKVEFLVSFYNNEISEKSEIFDDQFSVERPDGSNFTLKIRSTKLEDSAMYFCASSKGLAGYNEQFFGPGTRLTVL.

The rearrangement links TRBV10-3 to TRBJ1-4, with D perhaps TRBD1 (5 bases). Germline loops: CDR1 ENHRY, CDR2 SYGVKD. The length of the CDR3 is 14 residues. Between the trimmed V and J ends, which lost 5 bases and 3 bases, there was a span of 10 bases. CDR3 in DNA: TGTGCCATCAGTACAGGAGACGCTAATGAAAAACTGTTTTTT. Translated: CAISTGDANEKLFF.